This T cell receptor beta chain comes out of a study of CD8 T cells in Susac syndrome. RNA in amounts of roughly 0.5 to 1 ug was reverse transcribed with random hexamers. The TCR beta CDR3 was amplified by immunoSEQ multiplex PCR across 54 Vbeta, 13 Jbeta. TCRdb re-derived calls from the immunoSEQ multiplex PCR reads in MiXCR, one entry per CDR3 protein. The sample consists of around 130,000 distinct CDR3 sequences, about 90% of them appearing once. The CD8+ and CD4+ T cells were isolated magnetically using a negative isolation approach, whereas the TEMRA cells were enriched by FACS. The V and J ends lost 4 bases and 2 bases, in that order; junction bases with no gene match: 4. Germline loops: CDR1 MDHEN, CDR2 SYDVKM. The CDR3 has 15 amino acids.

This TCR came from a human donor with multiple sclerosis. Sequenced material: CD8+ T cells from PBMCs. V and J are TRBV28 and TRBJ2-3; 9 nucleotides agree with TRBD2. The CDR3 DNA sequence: TGTGCCAGCAGTTGGCTAGCGGGGAACACAGATACGCAGTATTTT. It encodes CASSWLAGNTDTQYF.